One sample yielded the 20 T cell receptor beta chains listed below, sequenced in a study of cytomegalovirus exposure and HLA in healthy donors. 60 Vbeta and 13 Jbeta primers were used in PCR. The repertoire was sequenced with immunoSEQ multiplex PCR; TCRdb's copy has only in-frame clones and lacks some. The data show approximately 97,000 clones, with approximately 82% seen just once and just over 2.5% held by the top ten. Sequencing was done on a sample of PBMCs. These receptors originate from a man in his forties in good health and CMV-seronegative.

This chain uses TRBV5-8 with TRBJ2-5, with 7 bases aligning to TRBD1. The CDR3 length is 15 residues. J was trimmed by 1 base and V by 8 bases; bases with no gene match: 11. The germline V gene encodes CDR1 SGHTS and CDR2 YDEGEE. The CDR3 DNA reads as TGTGCCAGTGAACCGGGACAGCTTATCCAAGAGACCCAGTACTTC. Residues: CASEPGQLIQETQYF.

The rearrangement links TRBV7-2 to TRBJ2-4; perhaps TRBD2 as D (7 bases). Germline V gene sequence: CDR1 SGHTA, CDR2 FQGNSA. The CDR3 covers 17 residues. Trimming stripped 1 base from V and 5 bases from J, with 18 bases between. CDR3 protein: CASSLGGGKSTQNIQYF. DNA for the CDR3: TGTGCCAGCAGCTTAGGGGGGGGCAAAAGCACCCAAAACATTCAGTACTTC.

The chain links TRBV10-3 to TRBJ2-1, with 7 positions matching TRBD1. The CDR3 is made up of 16 amino acids. After removal of 8 bases from V and 0 bases from J, the junction contained 10 bases not matched to a gene. The germline CDR1 and CDR2 sequences are ENHRY and SYGVKD. The CDR3 DNA sequence: TGTGCCATCGCAGCCCAGACAGGGAGCTCCTACAATGAGCAGTTCTTC. It is translated as CAIAAQTGSSYNEQFF.

The rearrangement joins TRBV18 to TRBJ1-2; D may be TRBD1 (6 bases). This CDR3 has 16 amino acids. Germline V lookup: CDR1 KGHSH, CDR2 LQKENI. Trimming removed 3 bases at V and 0 bases at J, with 14 bases between. The DNA of the CDR3 is TGTGCCAGCTCACCTCGACAGGAAGGCGCTAACTATGGCTACACCTTC. Translating gives CASSPRQEGANYGYTF.

The rearrangement uses TRBV2 and TRBJ1-6; 7 positions agree with TRBD1. The CDR3 is made up of 15 amino acids. The germline V gene encodes CDR1 SNHLY and CDR2 FYNNEI. V trimming: 7 bases; J trimming: 11 bases; junction bases outside the gene matches: 14. CDR3 amino acids: CASIFPTPGQPPLHF. The CDR3 DNA reads TGTGCCAGCATTTTCCCAACTCCGGGACAGCCACCCCTCCACTTT.

The rearrangement uses TRBV5-4 and TRBJ2-1; tentative D call: TRBD2 (6 bases). The length of the CDR3 is 17 residues. The V and J ends lost 0 bases and 1 base respectively, with 14 bases between them. Germline CDR1 reads SGHNT; CDR2 reads YYREEE (reference sequence). The CDR3 region is CASSLGRFGGSYNEQFF. The CDR3 DNA is TGTGCCAGCAGCTTGGGGCGCTTCGGGGGATCCTACAATGAGCAGTTCTTC. Variable domain in full (rest from reference TRBV5-4 and TRBJ2-1): ETGVTQSPTHLIKTRGQQVTLRCSSQSGHNTVSWYQQALGQGPQFIFQYYREEENGRGNFPPRFSGLQFPNYSSELNVNALELDDSALYLCASSLGRFGGSYNEQFFGPGTRLTVL.

This clone showed up just a few times. V and J are TRBV5-1 and TRBJ2-6; TRBD1 might be the D (6 bases). This CDR3 is 15 amino acids long. Trimming cost V 1 base and J 2 bases, with 7 bases left between them. Germline values: CDR1 SGHRS, CDR2 YFSETQ. CDR3 residues: CASSLWGPGANVLTF. The CDR3 coding sequence is TGCGCCAGCAGCTTGTGGGGGCCTGGGGCCAACGTCCTGACTTTC.

V gene TRBV27 combines with J gene TRBJ2-7; tentatively, D is TRBD1 (7 bases). V gave up 4 bases and J gave up 0 bases, with 10 bases separating them. Per germline, CDR1 MNHEY and CDR2 SMNVEV (reference sequence). This CDR3 is built from 14 residues. For the CDR3, the DNA is TGTGCCAGCAGTTGGGGGGACAGCTCCTACGAGCAGTACTTC. Its protein product is CASSWGDSSYEQYF.

This clone was counted a few times. The CDR3 sequence: CASSPTSGGTDTQYF. The CDR3 nucleotides read TGTGCCAGCAGCCCTACTAGCGGGGGCACAGATACGCAGTATTTT. This rearrangement joins TRBV6-5 to TRBJ2-3; 10 positions agree with TRBD2. This CDR3 spans 15 amino acids. The V and J ends lost 6 bases and 1 base, in that order; junction bases with no gene match: 4. Germline V CDR1 and CDR2: MNHEY, SVGAGI.

The chain couples TRBV4-3 to TRBJ2-1; D is possibly TRBD2 (6 bases). Trimming took off 0 bases at V and 3 bases at J, with 9 bases between the two ends. The CDR3 has 15 residues. Germline CDR1 LGHNA, CDR2 YSLEER. CDR3 amino acids: CASSQEEGFYNEQFF. CDR3 in DNA: TGCGCCAGCAGCCAAGAGGAGGGTTTCTACAATGAGCAGTTCTTC.

This chain links TRBV19 with TRBJ2-7, with a possible D match to TRBD2 (6 bases). V was clipped by 4 bases and J by 5 bases, with 18 bases between them. From germline, CDR1 is LNHDA and CDR2 SQIVND (reference sequence). This CDR3 spans 15 amino acids. The CDR3 DNA sequence: TGTGCCAGTAGTAGTCACGGAGGGTTCGTGGACGAGCAGTACTTC. This codes for CASSSHGGFVDEQYF.

The chain couples TRBV4-3 to TRBJ2-7; 10 bases map to TRBD1. The CDR3 is 15 amino acids. Trimming cost V 3 bases and J 3 bases; bases outside gene matches: 5. Germline CDR1 LGHNA, CDR2 YSLEER. The chain's CDR3 is CASSHSGTGDYEQYF. CDR3 bases: TGCGCCAGCAGCCATTCCGGGACAGGGGACTACGAGCAGTACTTC.

The chain combines TRBV5-1 with TRBJ2-2; the D gene is possibly TRBD1 (5 bases). In germline, CDR1 is SGHRS, CDR2 YFSETQ. This CDR3 has 15 amino acids. V gave up 3 bases and J gave up 1 base, with 10 bases separating them. The CDR3 protein is CASSSTEVNTGELFF. The CDR3 DNA reads TGCGCCAGCAGCTCGACAGAGGTGAACACCGGGGAGCTGTTTTTT.

The J gene is TRBJ2-3, the V gene TRBV18, with D maybe TRBD2 (6 bases). This CDR3 has 17 residues. Germline-derived CDR1 and CDR2 are KGHSH and LQKENI. V lost 0 bases and J lost 4, with 17 bases in between. The CDR3 nucleotides are TGTGCCAGCTCACCACCAGGTAGCGGACAAGGCGCAGATACGCAGTATTTT. Amino acids: CASSPPGSGQGADTQYF. Full variable domain (rest looked up from reference TRBV18 and TRBJ2-3): NAGVMQNPRHLVRRRGQEARLRCSPMKGHSHVYWYRQLPEEGLKFMVYLQKENIIDESGMPKERFSAEFPKEGPSILRIQQVVRGDSAAYFCASSPPGSGQGADTQYFGPGTRLTVL.

The rearrangement links TRBV6-8 to TRBJ2-3; no clear D. Per germline, CDR1 MNHGY and CDR2 SAAAGT. The V end was cut by 2 bases, the J end by 2 bases, with 5 bases between. The CDR3 runs to 13 residues. CDR3 protein: CASSYPNTDTQYF. CDR3 in DNA: TGTGCCAGCAGTTACCCCAACACAGATACGCAGTATTTT.

The chain joins TRBV6-5 to TRBJ1-6; 7 bases align to TRBD1. The germline V gene encodes CDR1 MNHEY and CDR2 SVGAGI. The CDR3 has 14 amino acids. Trimming at V came to 5 bases and at J to 10 bases, leaving 8 bases not matched to a gene. The CDR3 nucleotides read TGTGCCAGCAGTCGACAGGGAGAGGGATCACCCCTCCACTTT. Amino acid sequence: CASSRQGEGSPLHF.

J is TRBJ2-3 and V is TRBV7-2; 7 positions agree with TRBD2. V dropped 2 bases and J dropped 4; count of bases not matched to a gene: 6. CDR3 length equals 15 residues. CDR1 is SGHTA and CDR2 is FQGNSA in the germline V gene. CDR3 region: CASSLNGGRADTQYF. DNA for the CDR3: TGTGCCAGCAGCTTAAACGGGGGGAGGGCAGATACGCAGTATTTT.

The V and J genes are TRBV11-1 and TRBJ1-5; D is ambiguous. This CDR3 is built from 14 residues. The V and J ends lost 4 bases and 5 bases respectively, with 12 bases between them. In germline, CDR1 is SGHAT, CDR2 FQDESV (reference sequence). The CDR3 DNA follows: TGTGCCAGCAGCTATTCCGGGAATGATCAGCCCCAGCATTTT. It is translated as CASSYSGNDQPQHF.

The gene calls are TRBV6-1 and TRBJ2-3; 16 bases are a match to TRBD2. This CDR3 has 14 amino acids. With 10 bases clipped from V and 6 bases from J, the junction kept 4 bases outside the gene matches. CDR1 and CDR2 from the germline V gene are MNHNS and SASEGT. The CDR3 is CAIGTSGGADTQYF. The CDR3 DNA follows: TGTGCCATCGGGACTAGCGGGGGGGCCGATACGCAGTATTTT.

The V call is TRBV5-4, the J call TRBJ1-2, with D hard to call. The CDR3 has 14 residues. CDR1 is SGHNT, CDR2 YYREEE, per germline (reference sequence). Trimming left V 1 base short and J 8 bases short, with 15 bases between. The CDR3 DNA reads TGTGCCAGCAGCTTGCTTGACCTTTCGGGGGGCTACACCTTC. As protein: CASSLLDLSGGYTF.